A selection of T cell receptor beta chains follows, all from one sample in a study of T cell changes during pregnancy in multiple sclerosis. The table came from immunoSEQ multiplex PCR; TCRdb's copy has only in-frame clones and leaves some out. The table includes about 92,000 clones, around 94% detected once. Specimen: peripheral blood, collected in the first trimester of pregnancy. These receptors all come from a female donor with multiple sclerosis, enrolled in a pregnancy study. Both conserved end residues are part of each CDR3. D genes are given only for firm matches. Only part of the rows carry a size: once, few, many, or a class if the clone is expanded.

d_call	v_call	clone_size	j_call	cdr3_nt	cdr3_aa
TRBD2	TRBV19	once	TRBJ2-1	TGTGCCAGTAGTATACCAGCGGGAGGGTCTCATGGCTACAATGAGCAGTTCTTC	CASSIPAGGSHGYNEQFF
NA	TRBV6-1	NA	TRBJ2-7	TGTGCCAGCAGCCAGACAGCCGCCTACGAGCAGTACTTC	CASSQTAAYEQYF
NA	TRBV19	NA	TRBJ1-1	TGTGCCAGTAGGGGGGAGGGGCGGACTGAAGCTTTCTTT	CASRGEGRTEAFF
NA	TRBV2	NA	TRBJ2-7	TGTGCCAGCTCTAGGTATAGCGGCGAGCAGTACTTC	CASSRYSGEQYF
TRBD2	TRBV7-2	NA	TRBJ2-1	TGTGCCAGCAGTGGCACGGGACTAGGAGACAATGAGCAGTTCTTC	CASSGTGLGDNEQFF
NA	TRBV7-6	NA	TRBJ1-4	TGTGCCAGCAGCCAGGGCGTACGTAATGAAAAACTGTTTTTT	CASSQGVRNEKLFF
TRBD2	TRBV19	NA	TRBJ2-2	TGTGCCAGTAGTACCCTCGGACTAGAAGTAACCGGGGAGCTGTTTTTT	CASSTLGLEVTGELFF
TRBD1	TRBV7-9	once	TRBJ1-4	TGTGCCAGCAGCCTCGACAGGGGTAGGGCTGAAAAACTGTTTTTT	CASSLDRGRAEKLFF
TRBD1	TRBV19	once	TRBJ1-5	TGTGCCAGTAGCTGGGCAGGGGGCTTCTTTCAGCCCCAGCATTTT	CASSWAGGFFQPQHF
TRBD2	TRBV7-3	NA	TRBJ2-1	TGTGCCAGCAGCCCCCTAGCGGGAGGGTCCCACAATGAGCAGTTCTTC	CASSPLAGGSHNEQFF